Shown below are 11 T cell receptor beta chains from a single sample sequenced in a study of blood T cell repertoires in COVID-19. Some clones are missing from TCRdb's copy, which holds only in-frame ones; the method was immunoSEQ multiplex PCR. This table holds roughly 230,000 clones, approximately 80% found once. Sequenced: peripheral blood. All receptors come from a middle-aged man with acute or convalescent COVID-19.

This chain connects TRBV3-1 (or the pseudogene TRBV3-2) to TRBJ2-7, with D perhaps TRBD1 (6 bases). The CDR3 sequence is 14 residues long. Trimming left V 6 bases short and J 4 bases short, with 16 bases between. Germline lookup yields CDR1 LGHDT and CDR2 YNNKEL (reference sequence). The CDR3 nucleotides read TGTGCCAGCAGTTTCAGGACAGCGAGTTACGAGCAGTACTTC. It yields the protein CASSFRTASYEQYF.

The chain carries TRBV5-5 and TRBJ2-7; the match to TRBD1 covers 7 bases. The CDR3 is made up of 15 amino acids. Germline CDR1 and CDR2: SGHKS and YYEKEE (reference sequence). Trimming removed 2 bases from V and 7 bases from J; junction bases left unmatched: 12. The CDR3 nucleotides read TGTGCCAGCAGCTTTTCGTCCGAGACAGGGATAGAGCAGTACTTC. Translation: CASSFSSETGIEQYF. The full variable domain, with the rest looked up from reference TRBV5-5 and TRBJ2-7, is DAGVTQSPTHLIKTRGQQVTLRCSPISGHKSVSWYQQVLGQGPQFIFQYYEKEERGRGNFPDRFSARQFPNYSSELNVNALLLGDSALYLCASSFSSETGIEQYFGPGTRLTVT.

The chain carries TRBV5-1 and TRBJ1-2; 7 bases are shared with TRBD1. V gave up 0 bases and J gave up 5 bases; unmatched junction bases: 1. The CDR3 is made up of 13 amino acids. From germline, CDR1 is SGHRS and CDR2 YFSETQ. The CDR3 loop is CASSLGTGYGYTF. CDR3 DNA sequence: TGCGCCAGCAGCTTGGGGACAGGATATGGCTACACCTTC.

The CDR3 bases are TGTGCCAGCAGCAAACGGACATACGACTCCTACGAGCAGTACTTC. It is translated as CASSKRTYDSYEQYF. The J gene is TRBJ2-7, the V gene TRBV2; maybe TRBD1 (5 bases). CDR1 is SNHLY and CDR2 is FYNNEI in the germline V gene. This CDR3 spans 15 amino acids. V lost 6 bases, J lost 0 bases, and 15 bases lay in between.

The chain employs TRBV19 and TRBJ2-1; 8 bases are shared with TRBD1. J gave up 15 bases and V 2 bases, and 9 bases lay outside the gene matches. CDR3 length: 13 residues. Germline lookup yields CDR1 LNHDA and CDR2 SQIVND (reference sequence). DNA for the CDR3: TGTGCCAGTAGTATATCCTTAGACAGGGGAGGGTTCTTC. It is translated as CASSISLDRGGFF.

The chain has TRBV2 and TRBJ1-4; D not resolved. Germline V gene sequence: CDR1 SNHLY, CDR2 FYNNEI. The CDR3 runs to 11 residues. Trimming shortened V by 9 bases and J by 4 bases, and 6 bases separated the two germline ends. Written as DNA, the CDR3 is TGTGCCAGTGGCGGTAATGAAAAACTGTTTTTT. Translating gives CASGGNEKLFF.

This clone was detected once. V gene TRBV2 combines with J gene TRBJ2-2; D perhaps matches TRBD2 (6 bases). From germline, CDR1 is SNHLY and CDR2 FYNNEI. The V gene lost 4 bases and the J gene lost 3 bases, with 9 bases spanning the gap. The length of the CDR3 is 14 residues. The CDR3 DNA follows: TGTGCCAGCAGTGTGGAGCGGGACACCGGGGAGCTGTTTTTT. Translated, it gives CASSVERDTGELFF.

The chain employs TRBV30 and TRBJ1-5; TRBD1 aligns across 8 bases. CDR3 length equals 15 residues. V was clipped by 2 bases and J by 5 bases; unmatched bases: 8. Germline assignment: CDR1 GTSNPN and CDR2 SVGIG (reference sequence). CDR3 protein: CAWSRPDRAYQPQHF. As DNA, the CDR3 is TGTGCCTGGAGTCGCCCGGACAGGGCTTATCAGCCCCAGCATTTT. Looking up the rest from reference TRBV30 and TRBJ1-5 gives the full variable domain: SQTIHQWPATLVQPVGSPLSLECTVEGTSNPNLYWYRQAAGRGLQLLFYSVGIGQISSEVPQNLSASRPQDRQFILSSKKLLLSDSGFYLCAWSRPDRAYQPQHFGDGTRLSIL.

The chain links TRBV19 to TRBJ2-1, with D tentatively TRBD2 (6 bases). CDR1 is LNHDA, CDR2 SQIVND, per germline (reference sequence). The CDR3 totals 16 residues. V was pared by 4 bases and J by 0 bases, with 13 bases between. The CDR3 DNA follows: TGTGCCAGTAGTACCTGGGAGACTAGCTCCTACAATGAGCAGTTCTTC. Amino acids: CASSTWETSSYNEQFF.

The gene calls are TRBV3-1 (or the pseudogene TRBV3-2) and TRBJ2-1; 7 nucleotides match TRBD2. Germline V gene lookup returns CDR1 LGHDT and CDR2 YNNKEL (reference sequence). The J segment lost 4 bases and the V segment lost 2 bases, leaving 8 bases of the junction unmatched. The CDR3 extends over 16 amino acids. The CDR3, as DNA: TGTGCCAGCAGCCAACGTGAGACTAGCAGGTACAATGAGCAGTTCTTC. Encoded protein: CASSQRETSRYNEQFF.

V is TRBV4-1 and J is TRBJ2-3, with TRBD1 identical over 8 bases. The CDR3 has 18 residues. Losses at the gene ends were 0 bases for V and 3 bases for J; bases not matched to a gene: 11. The germline V gene has CDR1 MGHRA and CDR2 YSYEKL. The CDR3 DNA follows: TGCGCCAGCAGCCAAGAAAGGACAGGGAAATATGGGACAGATACGCAGTATTTT. This sequence encodes CASSQERTGKYGTDTQYF.